This TCR beta chain was recovered during a study of CD8 T cells in Susac syndrome. Per the germline V gene, CDR1 is SGHNT and CDR2 is YYREEE (reference sequence). After removal of 3 bases from V and 6 bases from J, the junction contained 8 bases not matched to a gene. This CDR3 region has 15 residues. Random hexamers were used to reverse transcribe about 0.45 to 1 ug of RNA. TCRdb re-called the immunoSEQ multiplex PCR reads with MiXCR, one entry per CDR3 protein. This sample carries some 200,000 distinct CDR3 sequences, approximately 95% of them seen once, and the ten largest clones take around 0.16%. Patients having Susac syndrome satisfied recently defined diagnostic criteria for definite or probable disease.

The clonotype comes from a human donor with Susac syndrome. Sequenced input: CD8+ T cells from PBMCs. The chain couples TRBV5-4 to TRBJ2-1; 8 bases line up with TRBD1. The CDR3 is CASSWGQVLVNEQFF. In DNA form, the CDR3 reads TGTGCCAGCAGCTGGGGACAGGTCCTTGTCAATGAGCAGTTCTTC.